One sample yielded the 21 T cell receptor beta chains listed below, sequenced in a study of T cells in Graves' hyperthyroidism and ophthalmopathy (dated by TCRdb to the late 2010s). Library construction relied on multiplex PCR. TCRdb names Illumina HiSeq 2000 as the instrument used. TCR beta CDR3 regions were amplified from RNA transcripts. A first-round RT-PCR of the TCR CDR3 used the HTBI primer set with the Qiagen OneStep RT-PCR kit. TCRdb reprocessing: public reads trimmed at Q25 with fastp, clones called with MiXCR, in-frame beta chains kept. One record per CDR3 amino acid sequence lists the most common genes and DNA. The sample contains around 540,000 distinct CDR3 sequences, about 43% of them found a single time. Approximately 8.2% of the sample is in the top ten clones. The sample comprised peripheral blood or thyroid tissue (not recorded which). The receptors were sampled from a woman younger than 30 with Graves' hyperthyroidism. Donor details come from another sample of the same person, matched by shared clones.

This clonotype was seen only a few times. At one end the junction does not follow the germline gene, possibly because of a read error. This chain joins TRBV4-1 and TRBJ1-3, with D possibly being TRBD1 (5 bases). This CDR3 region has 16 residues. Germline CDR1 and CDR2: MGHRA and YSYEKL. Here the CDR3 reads CASSLVGVSAGNTIYF. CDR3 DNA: TGTGCCAGCAGCTTGGTGGGGGTTTCGGCTGGAAACACCATATATTTT.

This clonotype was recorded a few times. As DNA, the CDR3 is TGTGCCACCAGTGACCCCGGACAAGGAGGAGCAGGAAACACCATATATTTT. As protein: CATSDPGQGGAGNTIYF. V and J are TRBV24-1 and TRBJ1-3, with D possibly TRBD1 on 5 matching bases. Looked up from germline, CDR1 is KGHDR and CDR2 is SFDVKD. Deletions cut 4 bases from V and 4 bases from J, with 19 bases between. This CDR3 has 17 amino acids.

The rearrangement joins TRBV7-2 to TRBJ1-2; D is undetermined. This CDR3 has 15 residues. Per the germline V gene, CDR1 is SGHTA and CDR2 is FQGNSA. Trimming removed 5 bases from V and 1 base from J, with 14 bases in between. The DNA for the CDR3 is TGTGCCAGCAGCCAAGATTTAGGGAGTAACTATGGCTACACCTTC. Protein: CASSQDLGSNYGYTF.

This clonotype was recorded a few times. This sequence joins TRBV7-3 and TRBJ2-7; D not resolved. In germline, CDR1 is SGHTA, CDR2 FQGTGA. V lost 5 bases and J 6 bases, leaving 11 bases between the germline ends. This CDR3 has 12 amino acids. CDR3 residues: CASSPTPAEQYF. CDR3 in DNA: TGTGCCAGCAGCCCCACCCCGGCCGAGCAGTACTTC.

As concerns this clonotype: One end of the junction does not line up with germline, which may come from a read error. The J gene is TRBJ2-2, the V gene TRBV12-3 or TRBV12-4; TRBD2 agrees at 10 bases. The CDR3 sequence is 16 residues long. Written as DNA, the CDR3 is TGTGCCAGCAGTTTAGAGGGGACTAGCGTGGCCGGGGAGCTGCTTTTT. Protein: CASSLEGTSVAGELLF.

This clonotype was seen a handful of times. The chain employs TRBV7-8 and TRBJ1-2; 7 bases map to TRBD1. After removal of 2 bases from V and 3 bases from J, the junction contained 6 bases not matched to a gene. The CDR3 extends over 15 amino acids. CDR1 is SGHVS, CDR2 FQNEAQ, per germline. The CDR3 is CASSLKDRQHYGYTF. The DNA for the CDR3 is TGTGCCAGCAGCTTAAAGGACAGGCAACACTATGGCTACACCTTC. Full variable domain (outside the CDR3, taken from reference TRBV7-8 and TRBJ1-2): GAGVSQSPRYKVAKRGQDVALRCDPISGHVSLFWYQQALGQGPEFLTYFQNEAQLDKSGLPSDRFFAERPEGSVSTLKIQRTQQEDSAVYLCASSLKDRQHYGYTFGSGTRLTVV.

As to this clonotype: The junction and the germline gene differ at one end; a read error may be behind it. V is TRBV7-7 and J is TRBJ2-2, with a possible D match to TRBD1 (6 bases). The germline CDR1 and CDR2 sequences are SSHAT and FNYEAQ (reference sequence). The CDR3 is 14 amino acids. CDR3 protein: CASSSTGHTGELFF. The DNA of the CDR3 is TGTGCTAGCAGCTCCACAGGGCACACCGGGGAGCTGTTTTTT.

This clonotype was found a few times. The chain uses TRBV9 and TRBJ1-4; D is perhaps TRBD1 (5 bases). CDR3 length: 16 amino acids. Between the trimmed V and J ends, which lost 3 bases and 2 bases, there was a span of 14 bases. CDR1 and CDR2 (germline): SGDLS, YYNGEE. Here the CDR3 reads CASSEEGGATNEKLFF. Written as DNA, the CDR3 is TGTGCCAGCAGCGAGGAGGGAGGGGCCACTAATGAAAAACTGTTTTTT.

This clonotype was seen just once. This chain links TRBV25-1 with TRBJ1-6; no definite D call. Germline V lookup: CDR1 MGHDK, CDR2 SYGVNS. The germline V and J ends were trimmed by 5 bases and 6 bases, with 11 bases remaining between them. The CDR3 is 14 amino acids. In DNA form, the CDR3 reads TGTGCCAGCAGTTCCTTTAGGGCTAATTCACCCCTCCACTTT. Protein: CASSSFRANSPLHF.

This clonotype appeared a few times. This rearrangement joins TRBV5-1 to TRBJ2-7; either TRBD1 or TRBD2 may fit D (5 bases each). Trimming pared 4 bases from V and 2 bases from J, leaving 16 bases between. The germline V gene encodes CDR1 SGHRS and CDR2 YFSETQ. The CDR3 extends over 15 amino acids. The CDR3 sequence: CASSLRAEGTYEQYF. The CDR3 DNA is TGCGCCAGCAGCCTCAGGGCTGAGGGGACCTACGAGCAGTACTTC.

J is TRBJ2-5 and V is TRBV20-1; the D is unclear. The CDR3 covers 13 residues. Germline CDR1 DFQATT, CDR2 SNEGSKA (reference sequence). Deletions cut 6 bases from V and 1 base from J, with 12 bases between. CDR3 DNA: TGCAGTGCGTCCAGAGTAGGCCAAGAGACCCAGTACTTC. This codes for CSASRVGQETQYF.

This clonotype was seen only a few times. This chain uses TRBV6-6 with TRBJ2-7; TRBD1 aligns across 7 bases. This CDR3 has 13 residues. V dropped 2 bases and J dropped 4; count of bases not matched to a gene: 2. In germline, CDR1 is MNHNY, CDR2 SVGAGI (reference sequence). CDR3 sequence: CASSYGTDYEQYF. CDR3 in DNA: TGTGCCAGCAGTTACGGGACAGATTACGAGCAGTACTTC.

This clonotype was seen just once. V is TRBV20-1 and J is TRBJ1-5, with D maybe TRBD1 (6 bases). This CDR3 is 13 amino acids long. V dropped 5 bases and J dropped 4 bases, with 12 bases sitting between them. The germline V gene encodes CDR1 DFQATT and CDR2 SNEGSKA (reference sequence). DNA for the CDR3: TGCAGTGCTGATACAGGGCGTAATCAGCCCCAGCATTTT. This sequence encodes CSADTGRNQPQHF.

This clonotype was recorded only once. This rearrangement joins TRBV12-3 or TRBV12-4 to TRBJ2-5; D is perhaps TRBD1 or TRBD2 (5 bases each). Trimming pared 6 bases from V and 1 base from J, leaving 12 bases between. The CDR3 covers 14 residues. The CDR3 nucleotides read TGTGCCAGCAGCCCCCCCGGGACCCAAGAGACCCAGTACTTC. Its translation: CASSPPGTQETQYF.

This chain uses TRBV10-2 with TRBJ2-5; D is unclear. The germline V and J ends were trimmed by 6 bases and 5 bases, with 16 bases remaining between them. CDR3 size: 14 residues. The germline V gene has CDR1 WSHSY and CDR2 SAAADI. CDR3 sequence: CASSQIPRRETQYF. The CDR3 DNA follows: TGCGCCAGCAGCCAAATTCCCCGACGGGAGACCCAGTACTTC.

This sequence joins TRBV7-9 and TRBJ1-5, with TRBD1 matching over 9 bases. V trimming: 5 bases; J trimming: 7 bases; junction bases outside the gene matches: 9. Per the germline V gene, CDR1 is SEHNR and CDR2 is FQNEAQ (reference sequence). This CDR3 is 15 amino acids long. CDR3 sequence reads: CASSKTGGPGQPQHF. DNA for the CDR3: TGTGCCAGCAGCAAAACAGGGGGCCCTGGGCAGCCCCAGCATTTT.

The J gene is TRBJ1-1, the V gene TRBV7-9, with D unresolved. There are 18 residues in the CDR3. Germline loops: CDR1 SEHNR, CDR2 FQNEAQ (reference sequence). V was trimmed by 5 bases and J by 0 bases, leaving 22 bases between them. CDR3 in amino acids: CASSQLGVVAQLNTEAFF. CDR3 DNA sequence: TGTGCCAGCAGCCAACTTGGAGTAGTTGCACAACTGAACACTGAAGCTTTCTTT.

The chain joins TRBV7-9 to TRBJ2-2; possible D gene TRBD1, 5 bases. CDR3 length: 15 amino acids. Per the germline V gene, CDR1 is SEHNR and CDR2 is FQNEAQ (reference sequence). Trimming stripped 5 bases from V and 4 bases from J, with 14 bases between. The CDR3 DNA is TGTGCCAGCAGCCTAGGGCAGGGCGCCACCGGGGAGCTGTTTTTT. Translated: CASSLGQGATGELFF.

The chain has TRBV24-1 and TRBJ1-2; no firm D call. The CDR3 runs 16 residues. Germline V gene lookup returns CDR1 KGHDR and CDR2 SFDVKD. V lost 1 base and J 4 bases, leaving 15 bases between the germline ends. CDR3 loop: CATSDFSGGRAYGYTF. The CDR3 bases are TGTGCCACCAGTGATTTCTCTGGCGGGAGGGCCTATGGCTACACCTTC.

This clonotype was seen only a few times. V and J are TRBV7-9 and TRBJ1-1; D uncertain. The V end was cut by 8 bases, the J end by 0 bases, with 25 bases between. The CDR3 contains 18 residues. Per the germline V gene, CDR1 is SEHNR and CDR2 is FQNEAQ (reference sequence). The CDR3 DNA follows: TGTGCCAGCCTAAGCCGAAACTTTGATAAGAGCATGAACACTGAAGCTTTCTTT. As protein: CASLSRNFDKSMNTEAFF.

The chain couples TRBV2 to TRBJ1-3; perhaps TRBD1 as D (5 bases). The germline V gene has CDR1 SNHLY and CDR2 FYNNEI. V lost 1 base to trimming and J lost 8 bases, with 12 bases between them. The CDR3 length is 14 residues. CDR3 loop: CASSEGLGTYTIYF. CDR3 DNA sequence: TGTGCCAGCAGTGAAGGCCTCGGGACCTACACCATATATTTT.